This TCR beta chain was identified in a study of graft-versus-host responses after intestinal transplantation. Germline CDR1 is SNHLY and CDR2 is FYNNEI. V lost 7 bases to trimming and J lost 2 bases, with 13 bases between them. The CDR3 loop spans 14 amino acids. Generated by immunoSEQ multiplex PCR, the TCRdb table keeps only in-frame clones and is missing some. The data contain 50,000 to 75,000 clones, approximately 94% of them singletons. This clone was seen just once. Its matching antigen is unknown. The TCR sequence derives from a human donor who was the organ donor for an intestinal transplant. This sequence joins TRBV2 and TRBJ2-3, with D unresolved. The specimen was unstimulated CD4+ T cells sorted from spleen or lymph node cells, collected before transplant. CDR3 in amino acids: CASNLDRLTDTQYF. As DNA, the CDR3 is TGTGCCAGCAACCTGGACCGTCTCACAGATACGCAGTATTTT.